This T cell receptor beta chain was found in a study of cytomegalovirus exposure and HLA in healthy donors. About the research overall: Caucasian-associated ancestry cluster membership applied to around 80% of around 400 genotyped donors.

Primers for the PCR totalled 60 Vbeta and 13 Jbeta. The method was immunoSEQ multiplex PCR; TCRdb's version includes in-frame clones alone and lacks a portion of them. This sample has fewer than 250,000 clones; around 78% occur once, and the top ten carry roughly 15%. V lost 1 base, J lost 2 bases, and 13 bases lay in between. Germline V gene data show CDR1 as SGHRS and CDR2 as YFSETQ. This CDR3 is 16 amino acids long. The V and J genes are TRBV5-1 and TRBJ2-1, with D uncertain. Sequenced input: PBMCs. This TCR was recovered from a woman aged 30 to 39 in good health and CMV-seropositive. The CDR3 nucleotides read TGCGCCAGCAGCTTGACGTCCACTTCCACCTACAATGAGCAGTTCTTC. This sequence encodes CASSLTSTSTYNEQFF.